This TCR beta chain comes out of a study of post-analysis software for immune sequencing data. Study summary: In terms of disease course, relapsing-remitting, secondary progressive and progressive-relapsing multiple sclerosis were included.

This clonotype was seen just once. Its antigen is not identified. The V segment lost 1 base and the J segment 2 bases; nucleotides outside the gene matches: 4. This CDR3 region has 15 residues. Regarding the study as a whole: Controls had lower frequencies than patients of about 5 TRBV segments, which included TRBV5-6, TRBV5-1 and TRBV20-1. Under the F measure, samples that were prepared in one batch clustered strongly together. Controls showed significantly higher normalized Chao1 diversity than did multiple sclerosis patients.

cDNA libraries for TCR beta contained unique molecular identifiers. T cells numbering roughly 1 to 10 million yielded 500,000 to 550,000 cDNA molecules. TCRdb re-called the PCR reads with MiXCR, one entry per CDR3 protein. Among approximately 630,000 distinct CDR3 sequences, 55% to 60% were seen once, and the ten largest hold about 11%. Sequences were obtained from blood. J is TRBJ1-1 and V is TRBV12-3 or TRBV12-4; TRBD1 matches 7 bases. The sequence was obtained from a girl aged 2 to 10 with multiple sclerosis. The CDR3 DNA reads TGTGCCAGCAGTTTAGACAGGGGCATTAACACTGAAGCTTTCTTT. As protein: CASSLDRGINTEAFF.